The source of this T cell receptor beta chain is a study of shared clonotypes between healthy human individuals. This clone has just one count. Method: immunoSEQ multiplex PCR; TCRdb's copy keeps in-frame clones and lacks some. The table has a few million clones, approximately 95% seen once; the top ten hold about 0.39%. V was clipped by 7 bases and J by 8 bases; unmatched bases: 15. This CDR3 comprises 17 residues. Germline assignment: CDR1 SNHLY and CDR2 FYNNEI. The V call is TRBV2, the J call TRBJ2-1; the match to TRBD2 covers 12 bases. This TCR was recovered from a man younger than 35 in good health. Some clones in this sample may be carry-over from other donors' samples. Material: naive CD4+ T cells from PBMCs. Subset of the sample: CD45RA+ positively selected. Written as DNA, the CDR3 is TGTGCCAGCAAGGTCGAGATACTAGCGGGAGGTCGGGATGAGCAGTTCTTC. Its translation is CASKVEILAGGRDEQFF. The whole variable domain, filled in from reference TRBV2 and TRBJ2-1, reads EPEVTQTPSHQVTQMGQEVILRCVPISNHLYFYWYRQILGQKVEFLVSFYNNEISEKSEIFDDQFSVERPDGSNFTLKIRSTKLEDSAMYFCASKVEILAGGRDEQFFGPGTRLTVL.